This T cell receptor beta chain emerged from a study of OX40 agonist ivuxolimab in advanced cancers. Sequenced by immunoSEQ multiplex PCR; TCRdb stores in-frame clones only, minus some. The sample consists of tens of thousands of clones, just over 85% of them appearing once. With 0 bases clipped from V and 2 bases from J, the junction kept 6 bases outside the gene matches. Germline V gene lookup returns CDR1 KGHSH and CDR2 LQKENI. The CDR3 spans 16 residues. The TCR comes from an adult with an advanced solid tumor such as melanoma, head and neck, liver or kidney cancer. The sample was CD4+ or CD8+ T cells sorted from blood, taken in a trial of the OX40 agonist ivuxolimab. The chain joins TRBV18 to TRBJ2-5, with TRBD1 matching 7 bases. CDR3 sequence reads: CASSPPGDRQQETQYF. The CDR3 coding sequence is TGTGCCAGCTCACCACCGGGGGACAGACAACAAGAGACCCAGTACTTC.